This TCR beta chain emerged from a study of Ad26.COV2.S vaccination and SARS-CoV-2 variants. Study context: The donor belonged to the COV1001 Ad26.COV2.S trial arm. Each vaccinee took Ad26.COV2.S intramuscularly, once or twice 56 days apart.

Stated treatment: about 20 received Ad26.COV2.S at low or high dose, single or two shots; roughly five received placebo; per-sample allocation not given. Specimens were obtained on day 63 following the first vaccine or placebo injection. General study findings and limits: Reported findings describe substantial breadth in spike-specific CD8+ and CD4+ T cell responses following vaccination.

Regarding this clone: Its specificity is unknown.

The method was immunoSEQ multiplex PCR; TCRdb's version includes in-frame clones alone and lacks a portion of them. This sample yields some 480,000 clones, of which roughly nine tenths are seen a single time; roughly 12% belongs to the top ten. This TCR was sampled from a person aged 18-65 years who received the Ad26.COV2.S COVID-19 vaccine or a placebo. The input for sequencing was peripheral blood, taken in a trial of Ad26.COV2.S vaccine versus placebo.

The CDR3 DNA reads as TGTGCCTGGGGGATTGCCTCAGATACGCAGTATTTT. It translates to CAWGIASDTQYF. The rearrangement links TRBV30 to TRBJ2-3; D not certain. CDR1 is GTSNPN and CDR2 is SVGIG in the germline V gene (reference sequence). CDR3 size: 12 residues. Trimming shortened V by 5 bases and J by 4 bases, and 10 bases separated the two germline ends.